The rows below give T cell receptor beta chains drawn from one sample of a study of monozygotic twins with inflammatory bowel disease. TCRdb re-called the 5' RACE reads; one entry per CDR3 protein, DNA not given. The sample data list 150,000 to 200,000 distinct CDR3 sequences. Specimen: blood. The receptors stem from a human donor with ulcerative colitis or Crohn's disease, or a healthy co-twin of an affected twin (not recorded which). Each CDR3 is given with its conserved first and last residue.

>TRBJ2-4|TRBV20-1
CSASGRLAKNIQYF
>TRBJ2-7|TRBV20-1
CSARSPANYEQYF
>TRBJ2-1|TRBV20-1
CSAPRSGRYNEQFF
>TRBJ2-7|TRBV7-2
CASSLASTDGNYEQYF
>TRBJ1-2|TRBV5-4
CASSLPGGLGYGYTF
>TRBJ2-3|TRBV11-1
CASTPDRLLFVRTDTQYF
>TRBJ1-1|TRBV3-1
CASSQDRRGRFTEAFF
>TRBJ1-4|TRBV6-5
CASSYSRTYEKLFF
>TRBJ2-3|TRBV5-6
CACRLSGGVTDTQYF
>TRBJ1-3|TRBV5-1
CASSEGRAGNTIYF
>TRBJ1-5|TRBV11-2
CASKADGNQPQHF
>TRBJ2-1|TRBV2
CASTITGTSLPNEQFF
>TRBJ2-5|TRBV12-3/TRBV12-4
CASSFGAQETQYF
>TRBJ2-7|TRBV20-1
CSARQSYSYEQYF
>TRBJ2-3|TRBV6-2/TRBV6-3
CASNPGVLPGSSTDTQYF
>TRBJ2-2|TRBV6-4
CASSDSGTGELFF
>TRBJ1-4|TRBV7-2
CASSLKGASWNEKLFF
>TRBJ1-4|TRBV7-9
CASSLQGATNEKLFF
>TRBJ1-4|TRBV5-1
CASSLGQENEKLFF
>TRBJ1-1|TRBV3-1
CASSHPGGNTEAFF
>TRBJ1-1|TRBV29-1
CSVGPGLGTEAFF
>TRBJ2-7|TRBV25-1
CASSFAQGSGRGSYEQYF
>TRBJ2-1|TRBV4-1
CASSRWTSGSSREYNEQFF
>TRBJ2-1|TRBV7-2
CASSPGLAPGEQFF
>TRBJ1-2|TRBV5-4
CASSGVGRSYGYTF
>TRBJ2-1|TRBV5-4
CASSLLGSEQFF
>TRBJ2-7|TRBV6-5
CASSYSGEGPYEQYF
>TRBJ2-1|TRBV4-3
CASSPEGRVYNEQFF
>TRBJ2-1|TRBV7-2
CASSPRWAGDNEQFF
>TRBJ2-7|TRBV7-2
CASSPQTGGGGEQYF
>TRBJ2-2|TRBV20-1
CSARDRLGGGNTGELFF
>TRBJ2-4|TRBV30
CAWSGGFRGLAGGKNIQYF
>TRBJ2-1|TRBV7-9
CASSLGGTRRYNEQFF
>TRBJ2-7|TRBV29-1
CSVVSTLNYEQYF
>TRBJ1-2|TRBV7-2
CASTPGTGYGYTF
>TRBJ2-5|TRBV15
CATSRERGPSQETQYF
>TRBJ1-2|TRBV29-1
CSVEGREYGYTF
>TRBJ1-1|TRBV4-3
CASSQVRGTEAFF
>TRBJ1-2|TRBV30
CAWSPGYYGYTF
>TRBJ2-1|TRBV13
CASSITETHEQFF
>TRBJ1-2|TRBV11-2
CASSPRREYYGYTF
>TRBJ2-1|TRBV3-1
CASSEVRRALNEQFF